One and the same sample provided the 28 T cell receptor beta chains below, sequenced in a study of PD-1 blockade in mismatch repair-deficient tumors. Only in-frame clones appear in the TCRdb table, and some are missing; sequencing was by immunoSEQ multiplex PCR. The sample has under 95,000 clones, roughly 80% seen once; the top ten hold roughly 5.5%. The sample was peripheral blood, taken 44 weeks after starting pembrolizumab. Receptor source: an adult with mismatch repair-deficient cancer.

V usage is TRBV4-3 and J usage is TRBJ2-2, with 9 bases matching TRBD2. This CDR3 contains 15 residues. Trimming cost V 4 bases and J 0 bases; bases outside gene matches: 0. The germline gives CDR1 LGHNA, CDR2 YSLEER. CDR3: CASSPSGTNTGELFF. The CDR3 DNA sequence: TGCGCCAGCAGCCCTAGCGGGACGAACACCGGGGAGCTGTTTTTT.

The chain joins TRBV5-1 to TRBJ2-7; the D gene is possibly TRBD2 (6 bases). CDR1 is SGHRS, CDR2 YFSETQ, per germline. Deletions cut 4 bases from V and 2 bases from J, with 13 bases between. The CDR3 is made up of 14 amino acids. The CDR3 reads CASSADGGTYEQYF. In DNA form, the CDR3 reads TGCGCCAGCAGCGCTGACGGGGGTACCTACGAGCAGTACTTC.

The gene calls are TRBV10-3 and TRBJ1-1; TRBD1 matches 9 bases. The CDR3 spans 16 residues. The V and J ends lost 10 bases and 4 bases, in that order; junction bases with no gene match: 16. CDR1 ENHRY and CDR2 SYGVKD come from the germline V gene. The CDR3 spells CASNRDREGMGTEAFF. CDR3 DNA: TGTGCCAGCAACCGGGACAGGGAGGGAATGGGCACTGAAGCTTTCTTT.

The chain is built from TRBV21-1 and TRBJ2-5. TRBV21-1 has pseudogene status. This CDR3 is built from 11 residues. The CDR3 here is CASSKGETQYF. In DNA, the CDR3 is TGTGCCAGCAGCAAAGGAGAGACCCAGTACTTC.

Turning to this clone: Additional DNA sequences in this sample encode the identical CDR3. The chain has TRBV19 and TRBJ2-7; D is ambiguous. Germline V CDR1 and CDR2: LNHDA, SQIVND (reference sequence). The CDR3 sequence is 13 residues long. V was trimmed by 3 bases and J by 3 bases, leaving 9 bases between them. The CDR3 DNA reads as TGTGCCAGTAGTATCAAAGGCGGCTACGAGCAGTACTTC. Translation gives CASSIKGGYEQYF.

The V gene is TRBV19, the J gene TRBJ1-2; D call uncertain. CDR1 and CDR2 (germline): LNHDA, SQIVND (reference sequence). V gave up 5 bases and J gave up 4 bases, with 17 bases separating them. The length of the CDR3 is 15 residues. CDR3 amino acids: CASSLDRGKVYGYTF. CDR3 DNA sequence: TGTGCCAGTAGTCTGGACCGGGGTAAAGTCTATGGCTACACCTTC.

The CDR3 nucleotides are TGTGCCAGCAGCGGGACTTTAAGCTCCTACGAGCAGTACTTC. Amino acid sequence: CASSGTLSSYEQYF. The chain uses TRBV7-2 and TRBJ2-7; tentative D call: TRBD2 (6 bases). This CDR3 contains 14 residues. Trimming took off 5 bases at V and 0 bases at J, with 11 bases between the two ends. The germline CDR1 and CDR2 sequences are SGHTA and FQGNSA. The full variable domain, rest sourced from reference TRBV7-2 and TRBJ2-7, is GAGVSQSPSNKVTEKGKDVELRCDPISGHTALYWYRQSLGQGLEFLIYFQGNSAPDKSGLPSDRFSAERTGGSVSTLTIQRTQQEDSAVYLCASSGTLSSYEQYFGPGTRLTVT.

The chain links TRBV29-1 to TRBJ2-1; 11 nucleotides match TRBD1. Germline trimming cut 5 bases from V and 4 bases from J; bases unmatched to any gene: 7. Germline CDR1 SQVTM, CDR2 ANQGSEA. CDR3 length: 15 amino acids. CDR3 bases: TGCAGCGTTCGCACCGGGACAGGGGGATACAATGAGCAGTTCTTC. Protein product: CSVRTGTGGYNEQFF.

CDR3 coding DNA: TGTGCCAGCAGCGCATCCCCCCCGAACACTGAAGCTTTCTTT. This sequence encodes CASSASPPNTEAFF. The V call is TRBV2, the J call TRBJ1-1; unclear D gene. Germline lookup yields CDR1 SNHLY and CDR2 FYNNEI. The CDR3 spans 14 residues. The V and J ends lost 6 bases and 1 base respectively, with 12 bases between them.

The CDR3 coding sequence is TGTGCCTGGAGTGAGACAGTCTCTGGGGCCAACGTCCTGACTTTC. This translates into CAWSETVSGANVLTF. The chain links TRBV30 to TRBJ2-6; D possibly corresponds to TRBD1 (5 bases). The CDR3 spans 15 residues. Germline CDR1 reads GTSNPN; CDR2 reads SVGIG (reference sequence). The V and J ends lost 1 base and 0 bases respectively, with 7 bases between them.

Concerning this clone: The sample has other DNA sequences that encode this CDR3 too. The chain employs TRBV7-3 and TRBJ2-5; D is unresolved. The germline CDR1 and CDR2 sequences are SGHTA and FQGTGA. V was shortened by 2 bases and J by 5 bases, with 9 bases between the two germline ends. The CDR3 has 13 residues. This CDR3 is CASSLGVWETQYF. In DNA, the CDR3 is TGTGCCAGCAGCTTAGGGGTTTGGGAGACCCAGTACTTC.

This clone was counted between two and nine times. The chain combines TRBV6-1 with TRBJ2-7; perhaps D is TRBD1 or TRBD2 (5 bases each). The CDR3 spans 15 residues. CDR1 and CDR2 from the germline V gene are MNHNS and SASEGT. V lost 3 bases and J lost 5, with 17 bases in between. The CDR3 reads CASSDNPGAYNEQYF. Here the CDR3 DNA reads TGTGCCAGCAGTGACAACCCCGGGGCCTACAACGAGCAGTACTTC.

The V gene is TRBV19, the J gene TRBJ1-2; 7 nucleotides agree with TRBD1. Looked up from germline, CDR1 is LNHDA and CDR2 is SQIVND (reference sequence). J gave up 4 bases and V 3 bases, and 5 bases lay outside the gene matches. CDR3 length equals 14 residues. The CDR3 is CASSIGTDFYGYTF. For the CDR3, the DNA is TGTGCCAGTAGTATTGGGACAGATTTCTATGGCTACACCTTC.

The V and J genes are TRBV25-1 and TRBJ1-1; D unclear. CDR3 size: 15 residues. Trimming stripped 0 bases from V and 0 bases from J, with 8 bases between. The V gene's germline CDR1 is MGHDK and CDR2 SYGVNS. The CDR3 here is CASSEYGNMNTEAFF. CDR3 DNA sequence: TGTGCCAGCAGTGAATATGGGAACATGAACACTGAAGCTTTCTTT.

The chain uses TRBV7-6 and TRBJ2-1; 8 nucleotides agree with TRBD2. Trimming cost V 2 bases and J 8 bases; bases outside gene matches: 8. The CDR3 loop spans 15 amino acids. Germline V gene lookup returns CDR1 SGHVS and CDR2 FNYEAQ. The CDR3 DNA reads TGTGCCAGCAGCTTATATGCGGGAGGAACGGATGAGCAGTTCTTC. Protein: CASSLYAGGTDEQFF. Filled out from reference TRBV7-6 and TRBJ2-1, the complete variable domain reads GAGVSQSPRYKVTKRGQDVALRCDPISGHVSLYWYRQALGQGPEFLTYFNYEAQQDKSGLPNDRFSAERPEGSISTLTIQRTEQRDSAMYRCASSLYAGGTDEQFFGPGTRLTVL.

V is TRBV30 and J is TRBJ2-1; TRBD2 matches 11 bases. The CDR3 is 13 amino acids. Germline V gene sequence: CDR1 GTSNPN, CDR2 SVGIG (reference sequence). The CDR3 reads CAAASGRYNEQFF. Written as DNA, the CDR3 is TGTGCTGCCGCTAGCGGGAGGTACAATGAGCAGTTCTTC.

The chain carries TRBV19 and TRBJ1-4, with D perhaps TRBD1 (5 bases). Germline CDR1 and CDR2: LNHDA and SQIVND (reference sequence). Trimming took off 6 bases at V and 5 bases at J, with 16 bases between the two ends. This CDR3 region has 15 residues. In DNA, the CDR3 is TGTGCCAGTAGCCCGGGGGGAAAGGGCAATGAAAAACTGTTTTTT. Translation gives CASSPGGKGNEKLFF. Looking up the rest from reference TRBV19 and TRBJ1-4 gives the full variable domain: DGGITQSPKYLFRKEGQNVTLSCEQNLNHDAMYWYRQDPGQGLRLIYYSQIVNDFQKGDIAEGYSVSREKKESFPLTVTSAQKNPTAFYLCASSPGGKGNEKLFFGSGTQLSVL.

The V gene is TRBV4-2, the J gene TRBJ1-5, with D uncertain. The CDR3 has 16 amino acids. Germline lookup yields CDR1 LGHNA and CDR2 YNFKEQ. Deletions cut 1 base from V and 7 bases from J, with 17 bases between. The CDR3 protein is CASSQVDGLIGQPQHF. The CDR3 nucleotides are TGTGCCAGCAGCCAAGTCGATGGACTAATCGGACAGCCCCAGCATTTT.

The V call is TRBV6-1, the J call TRBJ1-5; D ambiguous. This CDR3 region has 13 residues. Germline V CDR1 and CDR2: MNHNS, SASEGT. V was cut by 8 bases and J by 5 bases, with 13 bases left in between. CDR3 bases: TGTGCCAGCTCTAGGGAGGTGGATCAGCCCCAGCATTTT. Translation gives CASSREVDQPQHF.

The chain joins TRBV10-3 to TRBJ2-7; D is uncertain. The CDR3 has 12 residues. Germline CDR1 reads ENHRY; CDR2 reads SYGVKD. The ends were cut back, 8 bases at V and 6 bases at J, with 14 bases in the middle. This CDR3 is CAIGPTSVEQYF. The CDR3 DNA reads TGTGCCATCGGGCCGACGTCCGTCGAGCAGTACTTC.

This rearrangement joins TRBV4-3 to TRBJ1-2; D not resolved. Germline V lookup: CDR1 LGHNA, CDR2 YSLEER. The CDR3 length is 16 residues. The ends were cut back, 0 bases at V and 6 bases at J, with 17 bases in the middle. CDR3 bases: TGCGCCAGCAGCCAAGATCTCGGAGGTAGGAGGGATGGCTACACCTTC. This translates into CASSQDLGGRRDGYTF.

This chain joins TRBV7-9 and TRBJ2-1, with D maybe TRBD2 (6 bases). Trimming stripped 5 bases from V and 13 bases from J, with 21 bases between. CDR3 size: 14 residues. Germline-derived CDR1 and CDR2 are SEHNR and FQNEAQ (reference sequence). CDR3 coding DNA: TGTGCCAGCAGCCCCCTACTTGTAGGACTATCTCAGTTCTTC. Translation: CASSPLLVGLSQFF.

This chain uses TRBV29-1 with TRBJ1-2, with 12 bases aligning to TRBD1. Unmatched junction bases numbered 4, after V lost 6 bases and J lost 5 bases. The germline gives CDR1 SQVTM, CDR2 ANQGSEA. The CDR3 extends over 13 amino acids. In DNA form, the CDR3 reads TGCAGCGTGGGGACAGGGGGCAGTTATGGCTACACCTTC. Its protein is CSVGTGGSYGYTF.

The rearrangement uses TRBV10-1 and TRBJ2-7, with D possibly TRBD2 on 6 matching bases. Germline CDR1 and CDR2: WNHNN and SYGVQD (reference sequence). The germline V and J ends were trimmed by 3 bases and 3 bases, with 15 bases remaining between them. The CDR3 is 15 amino acids. The CDR3 region has the DNA TGCGCCAGCAGTGACAAGGACGGGAGAAACTACGAGCAGTACTTC. Translation: CASSDKDGRNYEQYF.

The chain combines TRBV4-3 with TRBJ1-1; D uncertain. The V gene lost 1 base and the J gene lost 3 bases, with 9 bases spanning the gap. There are 14 residues in the CDR3. CDR1 and CDR2 from the germline V gene are LGHNA and YSLEER. CDR3 nucleotides: TGCGCCAGCAGCCAAGCCCTGCGGGACACTGAAGCTTTCTTT. Translation: CASSQALRDTEAFF.

The chain has TRBV20-1 and TRBJ2-7; no definite D call. This CDR3 region has 8 residues. Per germline, CDR1 DFQATT and CDR2 SNEGSKA (reference sequence). Trimming removed 7 bases from V and 4 bases from J, with 2 bases in between. The CDR3 nucleotides are TGCAGTGTTTACGAGCAGTACTTC. Protein product: CSVYEQYF.

This chain joins TRBV2 and TRBJ2-6; D tentatively fits TRBD1 or TRBD2 (5 bases each). Germline CDR1 reads SNHLY; CDR2 reads FYNNEI. The length of the CDR3 is 16 residues. Trimming stripped 5 bases from V and 0 bases from J, with 11 bases between. The chain's CDR3 is CASSRGTPSGANVLTF. The CDR3 DNA reads TGTGCCAGCAGTCGGGGCACCCCCTCTGGGGCCAACGTCCTGACTTTC.

A remark on this clone: At one of its ends the junction is not consistent with the germline gene, which may arise from a read error. This chain connects TRBV7-7 to TRBJ2-5; D possibly corresponds to TRBD1 (6 bases). Germline assignment: CDR1 SSHAT and CDR2 FNYEAQ (reference sequence). The CDR3 sequence is 13 residues long. The CDR3 protein is CASSRGQRETQYF. The DNA of the CDR3 is TGTGCTAGCAGTCGTGGACAGAGGGAGACCCAGTACTTC.